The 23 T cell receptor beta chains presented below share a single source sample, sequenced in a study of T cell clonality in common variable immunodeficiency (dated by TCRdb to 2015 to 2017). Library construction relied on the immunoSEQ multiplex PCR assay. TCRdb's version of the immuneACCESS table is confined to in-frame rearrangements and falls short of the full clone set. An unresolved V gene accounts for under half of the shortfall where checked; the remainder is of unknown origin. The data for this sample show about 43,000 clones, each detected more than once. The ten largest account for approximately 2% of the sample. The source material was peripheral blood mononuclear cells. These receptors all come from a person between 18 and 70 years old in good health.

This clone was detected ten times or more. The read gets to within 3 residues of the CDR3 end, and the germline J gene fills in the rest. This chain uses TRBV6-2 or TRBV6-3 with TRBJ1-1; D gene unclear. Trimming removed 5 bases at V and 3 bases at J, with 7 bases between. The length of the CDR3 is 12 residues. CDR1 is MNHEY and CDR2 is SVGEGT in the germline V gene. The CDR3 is CASSPFDTEAFF. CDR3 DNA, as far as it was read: TGTGCCAGCAGTCCGTTTGACACTGAA.

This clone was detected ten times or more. CDR3 in amino acids: CASSISRTQETQYF. CDR3 DNA, as far as it was read: TGTGCCAGTAGTATAAGTCGGACTCAAGAGACC. This chain uses TRBV19 with TRBJ2-5; tentative D call: TRBD2 (5 bases). The CDR3 goes on 3 residues after the read ends, and that part is filled in from the germline J gene. The CDR3 spans 14 residues. CDR1 LNHDA and CDR2 SQIVND come from the germline V gene (reference sequence). Trimming took 2 bases from V and 2 from J, leaving 9 bases between them.

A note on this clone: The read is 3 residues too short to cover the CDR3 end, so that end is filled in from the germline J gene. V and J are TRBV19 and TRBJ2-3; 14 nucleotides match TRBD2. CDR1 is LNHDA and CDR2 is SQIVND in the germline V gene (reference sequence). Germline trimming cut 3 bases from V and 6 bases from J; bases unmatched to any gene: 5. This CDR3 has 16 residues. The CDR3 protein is CASSMGTSGSADTQYF. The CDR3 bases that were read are TGTGCCAGTAGTATGGGGACTAGCGGGAGTGCTGATACG. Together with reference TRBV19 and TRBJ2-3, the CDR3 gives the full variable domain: DGGITQSPKYLFRKEGQNVTLSCEQNLNHDAMYWYRQDPGQGLRLIYYSQIVNDFQKGDIAEGYSVSREKKESFPLTVTSAQKNPTAFYLCASSMGTSGSADTQYFGPGTRLTVL.

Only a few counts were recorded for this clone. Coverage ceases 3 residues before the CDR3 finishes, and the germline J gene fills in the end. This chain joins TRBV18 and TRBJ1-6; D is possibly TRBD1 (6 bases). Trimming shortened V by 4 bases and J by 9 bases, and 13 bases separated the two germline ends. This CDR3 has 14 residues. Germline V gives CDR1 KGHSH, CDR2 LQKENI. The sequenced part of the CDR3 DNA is TGTGCCAGCTCACAGGGGGTGAGGAGTTCACCC. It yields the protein CASSQGVRSSP. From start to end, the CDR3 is CASSQGVRSSPLHF.

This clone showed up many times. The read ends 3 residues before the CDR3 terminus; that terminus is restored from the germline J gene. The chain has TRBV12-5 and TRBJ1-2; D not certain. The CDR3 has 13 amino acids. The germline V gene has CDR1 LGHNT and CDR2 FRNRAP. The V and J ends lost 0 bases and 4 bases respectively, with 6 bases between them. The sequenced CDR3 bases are TGTGCTAGTGGTTTGGTATCGTCCTATGGC. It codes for CASGLVSSYG. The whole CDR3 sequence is CASGLVSSYGYTF.

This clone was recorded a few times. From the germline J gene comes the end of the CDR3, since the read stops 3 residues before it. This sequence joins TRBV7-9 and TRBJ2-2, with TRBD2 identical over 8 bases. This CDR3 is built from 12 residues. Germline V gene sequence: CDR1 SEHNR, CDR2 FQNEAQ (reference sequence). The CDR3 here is CASSPGGAKLFF. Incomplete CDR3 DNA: TGTGCCAGCAGCCCGGGGGGGGCGAAG.

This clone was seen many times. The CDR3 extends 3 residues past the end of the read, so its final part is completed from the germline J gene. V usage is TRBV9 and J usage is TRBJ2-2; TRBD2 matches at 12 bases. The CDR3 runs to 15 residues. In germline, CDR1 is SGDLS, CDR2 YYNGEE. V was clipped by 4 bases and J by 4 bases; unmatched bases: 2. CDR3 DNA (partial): TGTGCCAGCAGCACACTAGCGGGGGGCACCGGGGAG. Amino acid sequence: CASSTLAGGTGE. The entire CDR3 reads CASSTLAGGTGELFF.

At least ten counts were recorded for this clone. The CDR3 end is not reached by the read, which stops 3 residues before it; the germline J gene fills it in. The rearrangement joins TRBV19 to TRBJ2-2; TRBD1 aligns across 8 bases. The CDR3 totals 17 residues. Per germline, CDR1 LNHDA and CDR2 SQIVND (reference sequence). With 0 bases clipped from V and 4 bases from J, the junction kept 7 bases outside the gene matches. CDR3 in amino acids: CASSIDPGQGTTGELFF. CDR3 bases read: TGTGCCAGTAGTATAGACCCTGGACAGGGCACCACCGGGGAG. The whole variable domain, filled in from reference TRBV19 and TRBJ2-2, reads DGGITQSPKYLFRKEGQNVTLSCEQNLNHDAMYWYRQDPGQGLRLIYYSQIVNDFQKGDIAEGYSVSREKKESFPLTVTSAQKNPTAFYLCASSIDPGQGTTGELFFGEGSRLTVL.

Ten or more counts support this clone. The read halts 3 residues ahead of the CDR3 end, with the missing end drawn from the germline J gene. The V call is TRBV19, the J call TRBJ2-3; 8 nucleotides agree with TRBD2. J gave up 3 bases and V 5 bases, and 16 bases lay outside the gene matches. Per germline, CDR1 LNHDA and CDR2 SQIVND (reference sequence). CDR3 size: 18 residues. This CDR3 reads CASSQTGGLAGGTDTQYF. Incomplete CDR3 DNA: TGTGCCAGTAGTCAAACGGGGGGACTGGCGGGGGGAACAGATACG.

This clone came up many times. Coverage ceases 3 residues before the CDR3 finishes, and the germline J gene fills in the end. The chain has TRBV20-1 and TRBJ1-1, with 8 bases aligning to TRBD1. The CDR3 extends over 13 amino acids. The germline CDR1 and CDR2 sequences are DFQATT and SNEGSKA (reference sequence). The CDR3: CSGDRRLNTEAFF. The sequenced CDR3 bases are TGCAGCGGGGACAGGAGATTGAACACTGAA.

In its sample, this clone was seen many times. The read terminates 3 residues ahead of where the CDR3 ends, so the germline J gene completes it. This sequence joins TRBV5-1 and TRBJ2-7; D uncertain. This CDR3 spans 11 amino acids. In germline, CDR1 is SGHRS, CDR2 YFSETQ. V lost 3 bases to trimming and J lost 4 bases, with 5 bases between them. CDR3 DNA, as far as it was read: TGCGCCAGCAGCTCCAATTACGAG. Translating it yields CASSSNYE. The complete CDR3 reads CASSSNYEQYF.

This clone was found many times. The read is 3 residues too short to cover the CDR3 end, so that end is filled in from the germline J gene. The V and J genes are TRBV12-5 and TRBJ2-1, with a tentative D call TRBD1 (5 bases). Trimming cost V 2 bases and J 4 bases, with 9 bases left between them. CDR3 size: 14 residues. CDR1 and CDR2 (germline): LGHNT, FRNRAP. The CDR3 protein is CASGLTDMYNEQFF. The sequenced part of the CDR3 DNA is TGTGCTAGTGGTTTGACGGACATGTACAATGAG.

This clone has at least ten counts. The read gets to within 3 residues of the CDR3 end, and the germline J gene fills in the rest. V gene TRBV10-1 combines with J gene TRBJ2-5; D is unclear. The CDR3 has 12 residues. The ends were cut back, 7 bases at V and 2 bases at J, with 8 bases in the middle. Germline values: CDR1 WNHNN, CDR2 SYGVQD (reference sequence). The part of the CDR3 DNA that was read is TGCGCCAGCATACTCCATCAAGAGACC. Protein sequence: CASILHQET. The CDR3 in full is CASILHQETQYF.

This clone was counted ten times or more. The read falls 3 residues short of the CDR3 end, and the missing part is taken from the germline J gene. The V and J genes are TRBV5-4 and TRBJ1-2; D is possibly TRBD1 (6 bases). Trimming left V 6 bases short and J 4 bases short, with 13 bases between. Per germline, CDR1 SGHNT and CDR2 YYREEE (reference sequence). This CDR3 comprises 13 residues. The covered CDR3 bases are TGTGCCAGCACGCGGGGGGGGGCCTATGGC. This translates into CASTRGGAYG. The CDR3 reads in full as CASTRGGAYGYTF.

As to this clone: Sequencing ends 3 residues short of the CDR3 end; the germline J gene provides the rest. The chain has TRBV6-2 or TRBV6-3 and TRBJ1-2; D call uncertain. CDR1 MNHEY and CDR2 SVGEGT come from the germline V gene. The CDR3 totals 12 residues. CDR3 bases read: TGTGCCAGCAGTTTCGACTCCTACGAC. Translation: CASSFDSYD. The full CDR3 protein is CASSFDSYDYTF.

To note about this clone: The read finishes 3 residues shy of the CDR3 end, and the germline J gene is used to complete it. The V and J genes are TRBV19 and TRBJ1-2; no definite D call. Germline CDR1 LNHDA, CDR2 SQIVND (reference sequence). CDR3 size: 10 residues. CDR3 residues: CATAGNDYTF. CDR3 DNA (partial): TGTGCCACCGCGGGAAACGAC. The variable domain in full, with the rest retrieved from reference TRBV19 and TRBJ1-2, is DGGITQSPKYLFRKEGQNVTLSCEQNLNHDAMYWYRQDPGQGLRLIYYSQIVNDFQKGDIAEGYSVSREKKESFPLTVTSAQKNPTAFYLCATAGNDYTFGSGTRLTVV.

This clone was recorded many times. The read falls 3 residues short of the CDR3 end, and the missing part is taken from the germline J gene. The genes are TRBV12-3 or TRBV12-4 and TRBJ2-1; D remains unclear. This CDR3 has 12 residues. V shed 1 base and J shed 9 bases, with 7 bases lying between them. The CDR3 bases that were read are TGTGCCAGCAGTTTAGGAAGCCCTGAG. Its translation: CASSLGSPE. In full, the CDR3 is CASSLGSPEQFF.

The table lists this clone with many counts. The CDR3 DNA, read in part, is TGTGCCAGCGCCTCCAGTAGCCCC. Residues: CASASSSP. The CDR3 as a whole reads CASASSSPQHF. The chain recombines TRBV7-6 with TRBJ1-5; D remains unclear. The CDR3 end lies 3 residues beyond the end of the read and is filled in from the germline J gene. The CDR3 loop spans 11 amino acids. In germline, CDR1 is SGHVS, CDR2 FNYEAQ.

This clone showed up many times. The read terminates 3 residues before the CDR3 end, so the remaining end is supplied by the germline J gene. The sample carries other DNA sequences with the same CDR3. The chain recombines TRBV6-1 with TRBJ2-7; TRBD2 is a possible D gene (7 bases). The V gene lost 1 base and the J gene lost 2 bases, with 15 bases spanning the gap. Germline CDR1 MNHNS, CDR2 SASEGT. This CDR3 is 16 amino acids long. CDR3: CASSEEGGGHPYEQYF. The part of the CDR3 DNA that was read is TGTGCCAGCAGTGAAGAGGGAGGGGGACACCCCTACGAG.

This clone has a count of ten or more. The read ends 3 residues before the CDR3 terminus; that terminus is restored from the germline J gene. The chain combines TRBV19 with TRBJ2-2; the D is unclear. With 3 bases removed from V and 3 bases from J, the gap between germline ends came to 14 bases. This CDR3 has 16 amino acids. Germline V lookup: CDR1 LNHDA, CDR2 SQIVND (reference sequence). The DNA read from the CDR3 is TGTGCCAGTAGTATCCCCTCTTTGGGCGACACCGGGGAG. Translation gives CASSIPSLGDTGE. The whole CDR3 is CASSIPSLGDTGELFF. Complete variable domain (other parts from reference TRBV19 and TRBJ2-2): DGGITQSPKYLFRKEGQNVTLSCEQNLNHDAMYWYRQDPGQGLRLIYYSQIVNDFQKGDIAEGYSVSREKKESFPLTVTSAQKNPTAFYLCASSIPSLGDTGELFFGEGSRLTVL.

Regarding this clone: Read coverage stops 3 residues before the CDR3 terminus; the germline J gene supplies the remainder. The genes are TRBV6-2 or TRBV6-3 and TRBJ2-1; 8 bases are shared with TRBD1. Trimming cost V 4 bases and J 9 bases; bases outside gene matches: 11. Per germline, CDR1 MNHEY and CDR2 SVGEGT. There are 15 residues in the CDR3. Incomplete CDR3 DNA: TGTGCCAGCAGTTCCCGGACAGGGAGTAGGGGTGAG. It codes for CASSSRTGSRGE. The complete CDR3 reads CASSSRTGSRGEQFF.

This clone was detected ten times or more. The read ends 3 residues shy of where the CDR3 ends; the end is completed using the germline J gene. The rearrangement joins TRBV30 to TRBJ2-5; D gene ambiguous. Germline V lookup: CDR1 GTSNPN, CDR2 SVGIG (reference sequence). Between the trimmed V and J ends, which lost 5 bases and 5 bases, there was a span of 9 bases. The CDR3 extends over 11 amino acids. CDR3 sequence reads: CAWVATETQYF. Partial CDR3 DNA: TGTGCCTGGGTAGCAACGGAGACC.

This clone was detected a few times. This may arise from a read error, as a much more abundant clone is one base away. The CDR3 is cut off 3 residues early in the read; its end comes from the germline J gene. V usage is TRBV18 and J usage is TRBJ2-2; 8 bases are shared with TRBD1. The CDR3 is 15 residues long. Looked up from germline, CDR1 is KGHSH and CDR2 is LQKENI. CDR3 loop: CASSPRQGNTGGLFF. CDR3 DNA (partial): TGTGCCAGCTCACCGCGACAGGGGAACACCGGGGGG.